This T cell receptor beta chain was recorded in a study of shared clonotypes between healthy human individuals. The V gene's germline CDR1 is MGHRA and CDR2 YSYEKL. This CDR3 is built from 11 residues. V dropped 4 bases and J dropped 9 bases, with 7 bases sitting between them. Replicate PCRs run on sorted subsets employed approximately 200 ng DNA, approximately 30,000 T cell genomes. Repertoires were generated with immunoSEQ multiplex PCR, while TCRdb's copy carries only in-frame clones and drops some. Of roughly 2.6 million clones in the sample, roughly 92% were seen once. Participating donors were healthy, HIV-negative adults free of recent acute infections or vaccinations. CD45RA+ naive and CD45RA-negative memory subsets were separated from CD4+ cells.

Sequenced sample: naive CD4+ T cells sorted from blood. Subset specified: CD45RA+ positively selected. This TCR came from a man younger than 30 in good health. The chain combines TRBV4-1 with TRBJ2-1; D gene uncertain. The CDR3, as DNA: TGCGCCAGCAGCCCGGTGGTTGAGCAGTTCTTC. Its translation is CASSPVVEQFF.